These T cell receptor beta chains were read from a single sample in a study of Graves' ophthalmopathy and Graves' hyperthyroidism. TCRdb itself ran the multiplex PCR reads through MiXCR, one entry per CDR3 protein. The data show some 160,000 distinct CDR3 sequences, with roughly two fifths seen just once and around 8.9% held by the top ten. Input material: peripheral blood. Every receptor here comes from a man aged 30-40 years with Graves' ophthalmopathy. Both conserved end residues are part of each CDR3. A D gene is named only where the DNA matches it firmly. Rows give clone size only sometimes, using once, few, many, or a class for an expanded clone.

D: -; J: TRBJ1-1; V: TRBV12-3/TRBV12-4; size: -; length: 14; CDR3: CASSLVVAPLEAFF; DNA: TGTGCCAGCAGTTTAGTAGTGGCTCCACTTGAAGCTTTCTTT
D: -; J: TRBJ2-5; V: TRBV7-8; size: -; length: 12; CDR3: CASSWHAQTQYF; DNA: TGTGCCAGCAGCTGGCACGCGCAGACCCAGTACTTC
D: -; J: TRBJ2-7; V: TRBV28; size: many; length: 16; CDR3: CASSLYRTSRVYEQYF; DNA: TGTGCCAGCAGTCTATACAGGACCTCGAGGGTCTACGAGCAGTACTTC
D: -; J: TRBJ1-1; V: TRBV6-2/TRBV6-3; size: many; length: 14; CDR3: CASSSWTGDTEAFF; DNA: TGTGCCAGCAGTTCCTGGACGGGGGACACTGAAGCTTTCTTT
D: TRBD1; J: TRBJ2-2; V: TRBV6-1; size: -; length: 14; CDR3: CASARTGGAGELFF; DNA: TGTGCCAGCGCCAGGACAGGGGGGGCCGGGGAGCTGTTTTTT
D: TRBD2; J: TRBJ2-7; V: TRBV28; size: many; length: 16; CDR3: CASSRGGRSLSYEQYF; DNA: TGTGCCAGCAGCCGGGGGGGGCGGTCCCTCTCCTACGAGCAGTACTTC
D: -; J: TRBJ2-7; V: TRBV5-1; size: -; length: 15; CDR3: CASSLEGAANYEQYF; DNA: TGCGCCAGCAGCCTGGAGGGCGCAGCTAATTACGAGCAGTACTTC
D: TRBD1; J: TRBJ1-5; V: TRBV6-5; size: many; length: 13; CDR3: CASRGTGEWTQHF; DNA: TGTGCCAGCAGAGGGACAGGTGAATGGACCCAGCATTTT
D: -; J: TRBJ1-2; V: TRBV12-3/TRBV12-4; size: -; length: 14; CDR3: CASSPPEQPYGYTF; DNA: TGTGCCAGCAGTCCCCCCGAGCAGCCCTATGGCTACACCTTC
D: -; J: TRBJ1-2; V: TRBV6-2/TRBV6-3; size: -; length: 11; CDR3: CASGQSHGYTF; DNA: TGTGCCAGTGGACAGAGCCATGGCTACACCTTC
D: -; J: TRBJ2-7; V: TRBV12-3/TRBV12-4; size: -; length: 13; CDR3: CASSFGIQYEQYF; DNA: TGTGCCAGCAGTTTCGGCATTCAGTACGAGCAGTACTTC
D: TRBD1; J: TRBJ1-2; V: TRBV10-3; size: -; length: 15; CDR3: CAISDRTGPNYGYTF; DNA: TGTGCCATCAGTGATCGGACAGGGCCCAACTATGGCTACACCTTC
D: -; J: TRBJ2-3; V: TRBV30; size: many; length: 11; CDR3: CAWRGVNTQYF; DNA: TGTGCCTGGCGCGGGGTAAATACGCAGTATTTT
D: -; J: TRBJ2-7; V: TRBV7-6; size: -; length: 12; CDR3: CASSPEADEQYF; DNA: TGTGCCAGCAGCCCAGAGGCGGACGAGCAGTACTTC
D: -; J: TRBJ1-1; V: TRBV2; size: many; length: 13; CDR3: CASRQQMNTEAFF; DNA: TGTGCCAGCAGACAGCAGATGAACACTGAAGCTTTCTTT
D: TRBD1; J: TRBJ1-3; V: TRBV6-5; size: many; length: 13; CDR3: CASGDRVGNTIYF; DNA: TGTGCCAGCGGAGACAGGGTGGGAAACACCATATATTTT
D: -; J: TRBJ1-1; V: TRBV29-1; size: many; length: 13; CDR3: CSVEDGSGYGAFF; DNA: TGCAGCGTTGAAGATGGCTCAGGGTATGGGGCTTTCTTT
D: -; J: TRBJ2-7; V: TRBV28; size: -; length: 12; CDR3: CASSSPKMEQYF; DNA: TGTGCCAGCAGTTCACCTAAGATGGAGCAGTACTTC
D: -; J: TRBJ2-2; V: TRBV6-2/TRBV6-3; size: -; length: 13; CDR3: CASSYAETGELFF; DNA: TGTGCCAGCAGTTACGCAGAAACCGGGGAGCTGTTTTTT
D: -; J: TRBJ2-7; V: TRBV19; size: many; length: 14; CDR3: CASSIAGSNYEQYF; DNA: TGTGCCAGTAGTATAGCGGGTAGCAACTACGAGCAGTACTTC
D: -; J: TRBJ2-7; V: TRBV12-3/TRBV12-4; size: -; length: 16; CDR3: CASQAGLSSPRYEQYF; DNA: TGTGCCAGCCAGGCGGGACTCTCCTCTCCTAGGTACGAGCAGTACTTC
D: -; J: TRBJ2-5; V: TRBV7-2; size: many; length: 16; CDR3: CASSFPRGGGPETQYF; DNA: TGTGCCAGCAGCTTCCCGAGGGGGGGAGGGCCTGAGACCCAGTACTTC
D: -; J: TRBJ1-1; V: TRBV6-2/TRBV6-3; size: many; length: 15; CDR3: CASSTTERDDTEAFF; DNA: TGTGCCAGCAGTACGACGGAGCGTGATGACACTGAAGCTTTCTTT
D: -; J: TRBJ2-3; V: TRBV7-2; size: many; length: 13; CDR3: CASSLIVVDTQYF; DNA: TGTGCCAGCAGCTTAATCGTGGTAGATACGCAGTATTTT
D: -; J: TRBJ1-1; V: TRBV5-1; size: many; length: 16; CDR3: CASSLGAGRGNTEAFF; DNA: TGCGCCAGCAGCTTGGGAGCAGGGCGGGGAAACACTGAAGCTTTCTTT
D: -; J: TRBJ2-7; V: TRBV20-1; size: many; length: 14; CDR3: CSARDRTSSYEQYF; DNA: TGCAGTGCTAGAGATCGTACTAGCAGCTACGAGCAGTACTTC
D: TRBD1; J: TRBJ2-7; V: TRBV6-1; size: once; length: 13; CDR3: CASRPDRVGEQYF; DNA: TGTGCCAGCAGGCCCGACAGGGTGGGGGAGCAGTACTTC
D: -; J: TRBJ2-2; V: TRBV24-1; size: many; length: 15; CDR3: CATSYGAVDTGELFF; DNA: TGTGCCACCAGTTACGGGGCTGTTGACACCGGGGAGCTGTTTTTT
D: -; J: TRBJ1-5; V: TRBV11-2; size: -; length: 16; CDR3: CASSLSFSGGNQPQHF; DNA: TGTGCCAGCAGCTTATCCTTCTCGGGGGGCAATCAGCCCCAGCATTTT
D: -; J: TRBJ2-7; V: TRBV20-1; size: many; length: 16; CDR3: CSARDRGLGLTYEQYF; DNA: TGCAGTGCTAGAGATCGGGGGTTGGGACTCACCTACGAGCAGTACTTC
D: -; J: TRBJ2-2; V: TRBV12-3/TRBV12-4; size: -; length: 14; CDR3: CASSLRRQTGELFF; DNA: TGTGCCAGCAGTTTACGGCGGCAGACCGGGGAGCTGTTTTTT
D: -; J: TRBJ2-6; V: TRBV18; size: many; length: 15; CDR3: CASSPPGTGANVLTF; DNA: TGTGCCAGCTCACCCCCTGGGACTGGGGCCAACGTCCTGACTTTC
D: -; J: TRBJ2-5; V: TRBV25-1; size: -; length: 16; CDR3: CASSDDRRSPQETQYF; DNA: TGTGCCAGCAGTGACGATAGACGGAGTCCCCAAGAGACCCAGTACTTC
D: -; J: TRBJ2-5; V: TRBV6-2/TRBV6-3; size: -; length: 13; CDR3: CASSPRLEETQYF; DNA: TGTGCCAGCAGCCCAAGACTGGAAGAGACCCAGTACTTC
D: -; J: TRBJ2-5; V: TRBV28; size: -; length: 14; CDR3: CASSSLNYQETQYF; DNA: TGTGCCAGCAGTTCTCTGAACTACCAAGAGACCCAGTACTTC
D: TRBD1; J: TRBJ2-7; V: TRBV3-1; size: many; length: 13; CDR3: CASSQGQTYEQYF; DNA: TGTGCCAGCAGCCAGGGACAGACCTACGAGCAGTACTTC
D: -; J: TRBJ2-5; V: TRBV28; size: many; length: 13; CDR3: CASRWGNQETQYF; DNA: TGTGCCAGCAGATGGGGAAACCAAGAGACCCAGTACTTC
D: TRBD1; J: TRBJ2-7; V: TRBV12-3/TRBV12-4; size: -; length: 15; CDR3: CASSLGDSRRSEQYF; DNA: TGTGCCAGCAGTCTTGGGGACAGCAGACGTTCCGAGCAGTACTTC